Listed below are T cell receptor beta chains from one sample, sequenced in a study of blood T cells in healthy people across ages. TCRdb re-called the 5' RACE reads through MiXCR, storing one row per CDR3 protein. The data show approximately 700,000 distinct CDR3 sequences, about a third seen once. Sequencing was carried out using blood. Receptor source: a woman older than 75 in good health. Both conserved end residues are part of each CDR3. The D gene is left open where the match is weak. Part of the rows lack a size; the others show once, few, many or a class for expanded clones.

j_gene: TRBJ1-1
d_gene: NA
v_gene: TRBV3-1
abundance: few
CDR3aa: CASSQDLGGRREAFF
CDR3nt: TGTGCCAGCAGCCAAGATCTCGGTGGTCGGAGGGAAGCTTTCTTT

j_gene: TRBJ2-7
d_gene: NA
v_gene: TRBV20-1
abundance: NA
CDR3aa: CSAKGIGFTEQYF
CDR3nt: TGCAGTGCTAAAGGGATAGGGTTCACCGAGCAGTACTTC

j_gene: TRBJ1-4
d_gene: TRBD1
v_gene: TRBV12-3/TRBV12-4
abundance: few
CDR3aa: CASSLGQGAGNEKLFF
CDR3nt: TGTGCCAGCAGTTTAGGGCAGGGGGCAGGTAATGAAAAACTGTTTTTT

j_gene: TRBJ1-5
d_gene: NA
v_gene: TRBV2
abundance: few
CDR3aa: CASRGPYSNQPQHF
CDR3nt: TGTGCCAGCCGCGGACCATATAGCAATCAGCCCCAGCATTTT

j_gene: TRBJ1-2
d_gene: TRBD1
v_gene: TRBV6-5
abundance: NA
CDR3aa: CASSYQGEHFYGYTF
CDR3nt: TGTGCCAGCAGTTACCAGGGGGAACATTTCTATGGCTACACCTTC

j_gene: TRBJ1-5
d_gene: NA
v_gene: TRBV2
abundance: NA
CDR3aa: CASRPGTYQPQHF
CDR3nt: TGTGCCAGCAGACCGGGGACTTACCAGCCCCAGCATTTT

j_gene: TRBJ2-3
d_gene: NA
v_gene: TRBV5-1
abundance: many
CDR3aa: CASSRTDTDTQYF
CDR3nt: TGCGCCAGCAGCAGGACTGATACAGATACGCAGTATTTT

j_gene: TRBJ2-2
d_gene: NA
v_gene: TRBV5-6
abundance: once
CDR3aa: CASRPGLHGFGELFF
CDR3nt: TGTGCCAGCAGACCCGGACTCCATGGTTTCGGGGAGCTGTTTTTT

j_gene: TRBJ2-5
d_gene: NA
v_gene: TRBV20-1
abundance: many
CDR3aa: CSATLIGSQETQYF
CDR3nt: TGCAGTGCTACCCTCATTGGGTCCCAAGAGACCCAGTACTTC

j_gene: TRBJ1-3
d_gene: NA
v_gene: TRBV5-1
abundance: few
CDR3aa: CASSLLPTEGTIYF
CDR3nt: TGCGCCAGCAGCCTGCTTCCGACTGAGGGGACCATATATTTT

j_gene: TRBJ2-1
d_gene: TRBD2
v_gene: TRBV5-1
abundance: once
CDR3aa: CASSSTSGRQYNEQFF
CDR3nt: TGCGCCAGCAGCTCAACTAGCGGGAGGCAATACAATGAGCAGTTCTTC

j_gene: TRBJ2-1
d_gene: TRBD2
v_gene: TRBV7-2
abundance: NA
CDR3aa: CASSLDPTGGLNNEQFF
CDR3nt: TGTGCCAGCAGCTTAGATCCCACGGGAGGACTGAACAATGAGCAGTTCTTC

j_gene: TRBJ2-5
d_gene: NA
v_gene: TRBV3-1
abundance: few
CDR3aa: CASSHGGTGALQETQYF
CDR3nt: TGTGCCAGCAGCCACGGGGGAACCGGGGCGTTACAAGAGACCCAGTACTTT

j_gene: TRBJ1-1
d_gene: NA
v_gene: TRBV27
abundance: few
CDR3aa: CASSLSGRDTEAFF
CDR3nt: TGTGCCAGCAGTTTATCGGGCAGGGACACTGAAGCTTTCTTT

j_gene: TRBJ2-7
d_gene: TRBD1
v_gene: TRBV6-6
abundance: NA
CDR3aa: CASSAGTGNEQYF
CDR3nt: TGTGCCAGCAGTGCCGGGACAGGGAACGAGCAGTACTTC

j_gene: TRBJ2-5
d_gene: NA
v_gene: TRBV7-2
abundance: many
CDR3aa: CASSLGIGAWETQYF
CDR3nt: TGTGCCAGCAGCTTAGGGATTGGAGCGTGGGAGACCCAGTACTTC

j_gene: TRBJ2-5
d_gene: NA
v_gene: TRBV6-5
abundance: few
CDR3aa: CASSYIRYNEQYF
CDR3nt: TGTGCCAGCAGTTACATCAGGTACAATGAGCAGTACTTC

j_gene: TRBJ1-2
d_gene: NA
v_gene: TRBV11-2
abundance: few
CDR3aa: CASSSQGRYGYTF
CDR3nt: TGTGCCAGCAGCTCCCAGGGGAGGTATGGCTACACCTTC

j_gene: TRBJ1-1
d_gene: NA
v_gene: TRBV10-3
abundance: few
CDR3aa: CAISETGNEAFF
CDR3nt: TGTGCCATCAGTGAGACAGGGAATGAAGCTTTCTTT

j_gene: TRBJ2-3
d_gene: NA
v_gene: TRBV4-3
abundance: NA
CDR3aa: CASSQEVFTGSSTDTQYF
CDR3nt: TGCGCCAGCAGCCAAGAAGTGTTCACAGGCTCTAGCACAGATACGCAGTATTTT

j_gene: TRBJ2-2
d_gene: NA
v_gene: TRBV24-1
abundance: NA
CDR3aa: CATSDRDGGLTGELFF
CDR3nt: TGTGCCACCAGTGATCGGGACGGAGGCTTAACCGGGGAGCTGTTTTTT

j_gene: TRBJ2-1
d_gene: TRBD2
v_gene: TRBV6-1
abundance: NA
CDR3aa: CALAGGPFYNEQFF
CDR3nt: TGTGCCCTTGCGGGGGGGCCATTCTACAATGAGCAGTTCTTC

j_gene: TRBJ2-1
d_gene: NA
v_gene: TRBV20-1
abundance: many
CDR3aa: CSALGGRGQNEQFF
CDR3nt: TGCAGTGCTTTGGGTGGGCGGGGGCAGAATGAGCAGTTCTTC

j_gene: TRBJ2-5
d_gene: TRBD1
v_gene: TRBV4-3
abundance: NA
CDR3aa: CASSQGQSETQYF
CDR3nt: TGCGCCAGCAGCCAGGGACAGTCTGAGACCCAGTACTTC

j_gene: TRBJ1-2
d_gene: NA
v_gene: TRBV30
abundance: many
CDR3aa: CAWKIGTGGYTF
CDR3nt: TGTGCCTGGAAAATAGGGACTGGCGGCTACACCTTC

j_gene: TRBJ2-4
d_gene: NA
v_gene: TRBV4-1
abundance: NA
CDR3aa: CASSRGIAKNIQYF
CDR3nt: TGCGCCAGCAGTCGGGGTATAGCCAAAAACATTCAGTACTTC

j_gene: TRBJ2-4
d_gene: NA
v_gene: TRBV21-1
abundance: few
CDR3aa: CASSKSARGPWKDIQYF
CDR3nt: TGTGCCAGCAGCAAATCTGCCAGGGGCCCTTGGAAGGACATTCAGTACTTC

j_gene: TRBJ1-2
d_gene: TRBD1
v_gene: TRBV6-1
abundance: NA
CDR3aa: CASSEGPGGNYGYTF
CDR3nt: TGTGCCAGCAGTGAAGGGCCAGGGGGCAACTATGGCTACACCTTC

j_gene: TRBJ1-2
d_gene: TRBD1
v_gene: TRBV12-3/TRBV12-4
abundance: many
CDR3aa: CASSPVWGGTGGYGYTF
CDR3nt: TGTGCCAGCAGTCCCGTTTGGGGCGGGACAGGGGGTTATGGCTACACCTTC

j_gene: TRBJ2-1
d_gene: NA
v_gene: TRBV7-9
abundance: many
CDR3aa: CASSLGGGALNEQFF
CDR3nt: TGTGCCAGCAGCTTGGGTGGGGGGGCCTTGAATGAGCAGTTCTTC

j_gene: TRBJ2-7
d_gene: NA
v_gene: TRBV9
abundance: many
CDR3aa: CASSVGATGSSYEQYF
CDR3nt: TGTGCCAGCAGCGTAGGTGCGACAGGAAGCTCCTACGAGCAGTACTTC

j_gene: TRBJ1-5
d_gene: TRBD1
v_gene: TRBV30
abundance: NA
CDR3aa: CAWSVSGGSYSNQPQHF
CDR3nt: TGTGCCTGGAGTGTGTCAGGGGGATCCTATAGCAATCAGCCCCAGCATTTT

j_gene: TRBJ1-2
d_gene: NA
v_gene: TRBV20-1
abundance: NA
CDR3aa: CSANAPQGQSNYGYTF
CDR3nt: TGCAGTGCCAACGCCCCGCAGGGCCAGTCTAACTATGGCTACACCTTC

j_gene: TRBJ2-7
d_gene: NA
v_gene: TRBV2
abundance: many
CDR3aa: CASSFDVGFSYEQYF
CDR3nt: TGTGCCAGCAGCTTTGACGTGGGATTCTCCTACGAGCAGTACTTC

j_gene: TRBJ2-1
d_gene: NA
v_gene: TRBV1
abundance: few
CDR3aa: CTSSQDLGGIPKNEQFF
CDR3nt: TGCACCAGCAGCCAAGATCTTGGCGGGATCCCAAAGAATGAGCAGTTCTTC

j_gene: TRBJ1-3
d_gene: NA
v_gene: TRBV30
abundance: few
CDR3aa: CAWGPISGNTIYF
CDR3nt: TGTGCCTGGGGCCCTATCTCTGGAAACACCATATATTTT

j_gene: TRBJ1-5
d_gene: NA
v_gene: TRBV28
abundance: many
CDR3aa: CASRIQGRSNQPQHF
CDR3nt: TGTGCCAGCAGAATACAGGGACGAAGCAATCAGCCCCAGCATTTT

j_gene: TRBJ2-7
d_gene: NA
v_gene: TRBV20-1
abundance: many
CDR3aa: CSAPLSLVLGVQYF
CDR3nt: TGCAGTGCTCCTCTCAGTCTAGTCCTGGGTGTGCAGTACTTC

j_gene: TRBJ2-7
d_gene: NA
v_gene: TRBV2
abundance: NA
CDR3aa: CASSGGAEQYF
CDR3nt: TGTGCCAGCAGTGGTGGGGCGGAGCAGTACTTC

j_gene: TRBJ1-4
d_gene: NA
v_gene: TRBV14
abundance: few
CDR3aa: CASSQRGSLRGEKLFF
CDR3nt: TGTGCCAGCAGCCAACGGGGCAGCCTCCGAGGAGAAAAACTGTTTTTT